A single sample gave rise to the 24 T cell receptor beta chains below, sequenced in a study of T cells in Graves' hyperthyroidism and ophthalmopathy. Amplification of TCR beta CDR3 regions used RNA as the template. RT-PCR in the first round (using the HTBI primer set) targeted the TCR CDR3. Via MiXCR, TCRdb re-called the multiplex PCR reads, giving one row per CDR3 protein. This sample yields fewer than 400,000 distinct CDR3 sequences, of which more than 20% are seen a single time; 73% belongs to the top ten. The sequencing sample was made of blood. Source of these receptors: a man in his fifties with Graves' hyperthyroidism.

V is TRBV5-4 and J is TRBJ2-5; no reliable D call. The germline V gene has CDR1 SGHNT and CDR2 YYREEE (reference sequence). CDR3 length equals 14 residues. V lost 3 bases and J lost 0, with 9 bases in between. CDR3 region: CASSSTLYQETQYF. The CDR3 region has the DNA TGTGCCAGCAGCTCGACACTTTACCAAGAGACCCAGTACTTC.

In its sample, this clonotype was seen many times. CDR3 region: CASKPDRGLLYGYTF. DNA of the CDR3: TGTGCCAGCAAACCCGACAGAGGTCTACTATATGGCTACACCTTC. The chain carries TRBV2 and TRBJ1-2, with D maybe TRBD1 (5 bases). V lost 7 bases to trimming and J lost 5 bases, with 20 bases between them. Germline V gene sequence: CDR1 SNHLY, CDR2 FYNNEI. CDR3 length equals 15 residues.

The CDR3 coding sequence is TGTGCCAGCAGTTACTCAGGGGGCCATCAGCCCCAGCATTTT. Translated: CASSYSGGHQPQHF. The gene calls are TRBV6-5 and TRBJ1-5; 7 bases are shared with TRBD1. The CDR3 totals 14 residues. The J segment lost 5 bases and the V segment lost 0 bases, leaving 1 base of the junction unmatched. Germline CDR1 MNHEY, CDR2 SVGAGI.

The chain has TRBV13 and TRBJ2-1, with 7 bases matching TRBD2. The V segment lost 4 bases and the J segment 6 bases; nucleotides outside the gene matches: 0. The CDR3 is 12 amino acids. In germline, CDR1 is PRHDT, CDR2 FYEKMQ (reference sequence). The CDR3 DNA reads as TGTGCCAGCAGCTGGACTAGCAATGAGCAGTTCTTC. Its translation is CASSWTSNEQFF. The variable domain in full, with the rest retrieved from reference TRBV13 and TRBJ2-1, is AAGVIQSPRHLIKEKRETATLKCYPIPRHDTVYWYQQGPGQDPQFLISFYEKMQSDKGSIPDRFSAQQFSDYHSELNMSSLELGDSALYFCASSWTSNEQFFGPGTRLTVL.

This clonotype has ten or more counts. The chain uses TRBV6-6 and TRBJ1-1; no clear D gene. Germline CDR1 is MNHNY and CDR2 is SVGAGI (reference sequence). Trimming pared 0 bases from V and 2 bases from J, leaving 10 bases between. The CDR3 has 15 amino acids. Here the CDR3 DNA reads TGTGCCAGCAGTTACTCAAGGCAAGTTAACACTGAAGCTTTCTTT. Encoded protein: CASSYSRQVNTEAFF.

The gene calls are TRBV29-1 and TRBJ2-7; 8 nucleotides line up with TRBD1. V lost 5 bases and J lost 0; bases outside the gene matches: 6. CDR3 length: 14 amino acids. The V gene's germline CDR1 is SQVTM and CDR2 ANQGSEA. CDR3 in DNA: TGCAGCGTTAGGGACAGGATCTCCTCCTACGAGCAGTACTTC. It yields the protein CSVRDRISSYEQYF.

Remarks on this clonotype: One end of the junction fails to match germline, which may point to a read error. The chain is built from TRBV6-9 and TRBJ2-5, with D uncertain. This CDR3 region has 12 residues. Germline CDR1 reads MNHGY; CDR2 reads SVAAGI. The CDR3 DNA reads TGTGCCAGCAGTTCCCACCTGGAGACCCACTACTTC. Amino acid sequence: CASSSHLETHYF.

There are a few counts of this clonotype. CDR3 protein: CSARVSGLPHTQYF. The CDR3 region has the DNA TGCAGTGCTAGAGTTTCCGGCTTGCCACATACGCAGTATTTT. J is TRBJ2-3 and V is TRBV20-1; no reliable D call. The CDR3 consists of 14 residues. V lost 1 base and J 7 bases, leaving 15 bases between the germline ends. Looked up from germline, CDR1 is DFQATT and CDR2 is SNEGSKA (reference sequence).

This clonotype was seen many times. The chain is built from TRBV9 and TRBJ2-7; 7 nucleotides agree with TRBD1. In germline, CDR1 is SGDLS, CDR2 YYNGEE. V lost 2 bases and J lost 0; bases outside the gene matches: 5. This CDR3 spans 15 amino acids. Written as DNA, the CDR3 is TGTGCCAGCAGCGTGGGACAGATAAGCTCCTACGAGCAGTACTTC. It yields the protein CASSVGQISSYEQYF.

The chain uses TRBV7-2 and TRBJ2-2; TRBD2 agrees at 7 bases. Trimming removed 3 bases from V and 2 bases from J; junction bases left unmatched: 9. CDR1 SGHTA and CDR2 FQGNSA come from the germline V gene. CDR3 size: 17 residues. The CDR3 coding sequence is TGTGCCAGCAGCTTCCCTAGCGGAGTGCCCAACACCGGGGAGCTGTTTTTT. Protein: CASSFPSGVPNTGELFF.

This clonotype was seen repeatedly, ten times or more. The chain links TRBV11-2 to TRBJ2-1; tentative D call: TRBD1 (7 bases). Germline lookup yields CDR1 SGHAT and CDR2 FQNNGV. The CDR3 is 16 amino acids. V lost 2 bases and J 6 bases, leaving 17 bases between the germline ends. In DNA form, the CDR3 reads TGTGCCAGCAGCTTAAGAACAGGGGTGGGGGGCAATGAGCAGTTCTTC. Translation gives CASSLRTGVGGNEQFF.

The chain is built from TRBV28 and TRBJ2-1; TRBD1 might be the D (6 bases). The CDR3 extends over 14 amino acids. Trimming left V 6 bases short and J 1 base short, with 10 bases between. Germline V gene lookup returns CDR1 MDHEN and CDR2 SYDVKM. CDR3 loop: CASRDSLSYNEQFF. The DNA of the CDR3 is TGTGCCAGCAGGGACAGTTTATCCTACAATGAGCAGTTCTTC.

As to this clonotype: With a much larger clone just one base away, this may be a read error. This rearrangement joins TRBV27 to TRBJ2-7; 8 bases are a match to TRBD2. This CDR3 is built from 13 residues. The J segment lost 7 bases and the V segment lost 6 bases, leaving 8 bases of the junction unmatched. The germline gives CDR1 MNHEY, CDR2 SMNVEV (reference sequence). CDR3 in DNA: TGTGCCAGCAGCATGCGGGGGGATAATGAGCAGTACTTC. This sequence encodes CASSMRGDNEQYF.

The rearrangement joins TRBV28 to TRBJ2-7; 7 nucleotides agree with TRBD2. J was trimmed by 5 bases and V by 3 bases; bases with no gene match: 16. This CDR3 region has 17 residues. Germline V CDR1 and CDR2: MDHEN, SYDVKM. CDR3 sequence (DNA): TGTGCCAGCAGTTTTCTGGCGGTGGGAGGGCCTGTGAACGAGCAGTACTTC. Amino acids: CASSFLAVGGPVNEQYF. Variable domain in full (rest from reference TRBV28 and TRBJ2-7): DVKVTQSSRYLVKRTGEKVFLECVQDMDHENMFWYRQDPGLGLRLIYFSYDVKMKEKGDIPEGYSVSREKKERFSLILESASTNQTSMYLCASSFLAVGGPVNEQYFGPGTRLTVT.

The V call is TRBV7-3, the J call TRBJ2-1; possibly TRBD2 for D (6 bases). Germline assignment: CDR1 SGHTA and CDR2 FQGTGA. CDR3 size: 15 residues. Trimming removed 5 bases from V and 4 bases from J, with 15 bases in between. In DNA form, the CDR3 reads TGTGCCAGCAGCCCACCGGGACTCAGTTACAATGAGCAGTTCTTC. This sequence encodes CASSPPGLSYNEQFF.

This rearrangement joins TRBV20-1 to TRBJ1-4, with D possibly matching TRBD1 (5 bases). The CDR3 loop spans 16 amino acids. Trimming removed 6 bases at V and 4 bases at J, with 21 bases between. Germline CDR1 and CDR2: DFQATT and SNEGSKA (reference sequence). CDR3 in amino acids: CSAAHRWTPNNEKLFF. The CDR3, as DNA: TGCAGTGCCGCTCACCGTTGGACACCTAATAATGAAAAACTGTTTTTT.

This clonotype was seen more than once but under ten times. The chain couples TRBV5-5 to TRBJ2-7; weak D call: TRBD1 (6 bases). The V gene lost 3 bases and the J gene lost 0 bases, with 13 bases spanning the gap. This CDR3 contains 15 residues. Germline CDR1 is SGHKS and CDR2 is YYEKEE (reference sequence). CDR3 sequence (DNA): TGTGCCAGCAGCTACGATCCAGGGGCCTCCTACGAGCAGTACTTC. Protein: CASSYDPGASYEQYF.

In its sample, this clonotype was seen many times. This chain uses TRBV29-1 with TRBJ1-1; unclear D gene. The CDR3 contains 11 residues. Germline V gene sequence: CDR1 SQVTM, CDR2 ANQGSEA. Trimming took off 4 bases at V and 5 bases at J, with 8 bases between the two ends. The DNA for the CDR3 is TGCAGCGTTGGAGCCTCTACTGAAGCTTTCTTT. It encodes CSVGASTEAFF.

This chain links TRBV20-1 with TRBJ2-7; the match to TRBD1 covers 8 bases. The V segment lost 5 bases and the J segment 3 bases; nucleotides outside the gene matches: 3. This CDR3 contains 12 residues. Germline V lookup: CDR1 DFQATT, CDR2 SNEGSKA (reference sequence). The CDR3 reads CSAAGQVYEQYF. CDR3 nucleotides: TGCAGTGCTGCGGGACAGGTCTACGAGCAGTACTTC.

As regards this clonotype: The junction departs from germline at one end; a sequencing error may be responsible. The genes are TRBV28 and TRBJ2-5; 13 bases line up with TRBD2. Germline values: CDR1 MDHEN, CDR2 SYDVKM. The CDR3 sequence is 17 residues long. CDR3 loop: CAGSILGTSGKKETQYF. As DNA, the CDR3 is TGTGCCGGCAGTATCCTAGGGACTAGCGGGAAAAAAGAGACCCAGTACTTC.

This clonotype came up a few times. The V gene is TRBV3-1, the J gene TRBJ2-7; 7 bases agree with TRBD1. CDR3 length equals 15 residues. The J segment lost 1 base and the V segment lost 2 bases, leaving 5 bases of the junction unmatched. Per germline, CDR1 LGHDT and CDR2 YNNKEL (reference sequence). CDR3 loop: CASSQIPGQSYEQYF. The DNA of the CDR3 is TGTGCCAGCAGCCAAATCCCGGGACAGTCCTACGAGCAGTACTTC.

V and J are TRBV5-1 and TRBJ1-2; D ambiguous. The germline gives CDR1 SGHRS, CDR2 YFSETQ. Trimming removed 4 bases at V and 5 bases at J, with 12 bases between. The CDR3 runs to 13 residues. The CDR3 protein is CASSPSDEYGYTF. The CDR3 nucleotides read TGCGCCAGCAGCCCCAGTGATGAGTATGGCTACACCTTC.

This clonotype was detected many times. The chain links TRBV29-1 to TRBJ2-5, with D perhaps TRBD2 (5 bases). The CDR3 is made up of 13 amino acids. Germline V lookup: CDR1 SQVTM, CDR2 ANQGSEA. V lost 4 bases, J lost 5 bases, and 14 bases lay in between. In DNA form, the CDR3 reads TGCAGCGTTGCCGAACTAGTGGGGGAGACCCAGTACTTC. It yields the protein CSVAELVGETQYF.

This clonotype was seen at least ten times. The chain has TRBV3-1 and TRBJ2-7; D not certain. The CDR3 has 15 residues. V lost 0 bases, J lost 3 bases, and 12 bases lay in between. The germline CDR1 and CDR2 sequences are LGHDT and YNNKEL (reference sequence). The CDR3 nucleotides are TGTGCCAGCAGCCAAGATCTTGACTGGAGCTACGAGCAGTACTTC. Its protein product is CASSQDLDWSYEQYF.